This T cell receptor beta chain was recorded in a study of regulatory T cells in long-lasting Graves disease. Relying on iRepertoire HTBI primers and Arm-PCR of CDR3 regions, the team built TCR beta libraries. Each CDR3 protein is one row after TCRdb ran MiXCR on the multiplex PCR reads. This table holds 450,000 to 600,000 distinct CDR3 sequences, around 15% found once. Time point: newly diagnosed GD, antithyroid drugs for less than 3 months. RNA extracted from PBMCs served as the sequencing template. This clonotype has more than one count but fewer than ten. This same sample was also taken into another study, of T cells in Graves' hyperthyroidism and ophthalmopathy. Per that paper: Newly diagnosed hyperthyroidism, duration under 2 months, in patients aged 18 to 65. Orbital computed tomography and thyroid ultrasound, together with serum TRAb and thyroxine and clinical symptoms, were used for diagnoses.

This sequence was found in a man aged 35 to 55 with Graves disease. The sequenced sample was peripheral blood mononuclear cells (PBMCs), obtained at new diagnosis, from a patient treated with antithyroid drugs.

In DNA, the CDR3 is TGTGCCAGCAGTTACTCGCGACTAGCTAGCAATGAGCAGTTCTTC. Encoded protein: CASSYSRLASNEQFF. The rearrangement uses TRBV6-6 and TRBJ2-1, with 7 bases lining up with TRBD2. The junction had 5 bases not matched to a gene; V was cut back by 0 bases and J by 6 bases. This CDR3 is 15 amino acids long. Germline loops: CDR1 MNHNY, CDR2 SVGAGI (reference sequence).